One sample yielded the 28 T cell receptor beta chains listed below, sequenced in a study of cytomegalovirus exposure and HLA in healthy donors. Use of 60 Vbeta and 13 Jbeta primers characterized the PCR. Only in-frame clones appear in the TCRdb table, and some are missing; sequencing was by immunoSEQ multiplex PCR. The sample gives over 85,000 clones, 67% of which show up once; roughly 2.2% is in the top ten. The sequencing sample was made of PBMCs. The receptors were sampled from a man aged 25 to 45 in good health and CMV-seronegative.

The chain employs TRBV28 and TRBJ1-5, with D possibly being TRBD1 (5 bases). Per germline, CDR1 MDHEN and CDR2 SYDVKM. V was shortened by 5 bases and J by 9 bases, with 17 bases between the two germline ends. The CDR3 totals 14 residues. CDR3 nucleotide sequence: TGTGCCAGCAGTACAGGAGGGTTTGGGCGGCCCCAGCATTTT. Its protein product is CASSTGGFGRPQHF.

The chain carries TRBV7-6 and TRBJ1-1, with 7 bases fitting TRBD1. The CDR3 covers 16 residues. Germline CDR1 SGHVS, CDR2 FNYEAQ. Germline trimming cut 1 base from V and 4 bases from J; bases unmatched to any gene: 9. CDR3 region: CASSLGPGQLLTEAFF. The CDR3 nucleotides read TGTGCCAGCAGCTTAGGGCCGGGACAGTTACTCACTGAAGCTTTCTTT.

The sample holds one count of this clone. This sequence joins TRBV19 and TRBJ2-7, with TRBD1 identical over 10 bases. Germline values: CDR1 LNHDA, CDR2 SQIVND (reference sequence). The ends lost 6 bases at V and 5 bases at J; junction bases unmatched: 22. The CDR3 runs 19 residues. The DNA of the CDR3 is TGTGCCAGTAGCCATACAAACCTCCGGGACAGGGGACTCCCCCACGAGCAGTACTTC. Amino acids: CASSHTNLRDRGLPHEQYF.

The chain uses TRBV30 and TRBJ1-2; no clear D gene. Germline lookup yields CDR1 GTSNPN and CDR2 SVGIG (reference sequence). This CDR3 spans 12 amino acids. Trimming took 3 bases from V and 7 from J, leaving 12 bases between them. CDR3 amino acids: CAWSSYASGYTF. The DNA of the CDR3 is TGTGCCTGGAGCTCCTACGCTAGTGGCTACACCTTC.

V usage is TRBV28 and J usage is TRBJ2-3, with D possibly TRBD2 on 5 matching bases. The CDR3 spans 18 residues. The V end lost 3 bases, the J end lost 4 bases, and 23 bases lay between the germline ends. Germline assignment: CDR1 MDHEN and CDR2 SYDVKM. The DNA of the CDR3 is TGTGCCAGCAGTTTCCTTGATGCGGCGAAGACGGGATCAGATACGCAGTATTTT. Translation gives CASSFLDAAKTGSDTQYF.

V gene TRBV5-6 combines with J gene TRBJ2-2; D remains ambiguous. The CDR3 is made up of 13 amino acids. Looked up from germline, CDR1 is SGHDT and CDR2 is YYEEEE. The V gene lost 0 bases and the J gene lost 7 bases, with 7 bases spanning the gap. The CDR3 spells CASSLGVGGELFF. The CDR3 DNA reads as TGTGCCAGCAGCTTGGGAGTTGGCGGGGAGCTGTTTTTT.

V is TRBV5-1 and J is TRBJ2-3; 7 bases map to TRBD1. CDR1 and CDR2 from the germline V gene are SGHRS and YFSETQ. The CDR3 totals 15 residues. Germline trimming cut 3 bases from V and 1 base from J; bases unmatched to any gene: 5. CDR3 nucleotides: TGCGCCAGCAGCTCACCCGACAGGGGCACAGATACGCAGTATTTT. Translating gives CASSSPDRGTDTQYF.

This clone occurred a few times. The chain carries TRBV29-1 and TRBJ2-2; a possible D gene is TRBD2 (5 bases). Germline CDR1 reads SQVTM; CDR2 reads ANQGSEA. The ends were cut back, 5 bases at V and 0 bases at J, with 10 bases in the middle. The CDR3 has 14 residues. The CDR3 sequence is CSVNNGANTGELFF. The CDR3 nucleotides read TGCAGCGTTAACAACGGGGCGAACACCGGGGAGCTGTTTTTT.

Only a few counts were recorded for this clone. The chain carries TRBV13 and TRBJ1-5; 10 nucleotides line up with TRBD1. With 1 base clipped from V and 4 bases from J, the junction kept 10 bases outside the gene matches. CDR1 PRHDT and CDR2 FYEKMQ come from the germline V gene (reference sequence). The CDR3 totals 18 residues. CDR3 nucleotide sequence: TGTGCCAGCAGCTTAGTAGGGACAGGGGTCCCCTTAAATCAGCCCCAGCATTTT. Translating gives CASSLVGTGVPLNQPQHF.

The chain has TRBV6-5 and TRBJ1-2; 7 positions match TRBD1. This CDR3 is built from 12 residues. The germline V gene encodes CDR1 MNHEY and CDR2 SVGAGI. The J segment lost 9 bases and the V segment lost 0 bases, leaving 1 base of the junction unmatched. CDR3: CASSYSGQSYTF. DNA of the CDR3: TGTGCCAGCAGTTACTCGGGACAGAGCTACACCTTC.

The CDR3 protein is CASSDWGEGSQPQHF. CDR3 nucleotide sequence: TGTGCCAGCAGTGATTGGGGGGAGGGTAGTCAGCCCCAGCATTTT. The chain uses TRBV6-1 and TRBJ1-5; a possible D gene is TRBD1 (5 bases). V was pared by 3 bases and J by 6 bases, with 15 bases between. Germline V CDR1 and CDR2: MNHNS, SASEGT. The CDR3 is 15 amino acids.

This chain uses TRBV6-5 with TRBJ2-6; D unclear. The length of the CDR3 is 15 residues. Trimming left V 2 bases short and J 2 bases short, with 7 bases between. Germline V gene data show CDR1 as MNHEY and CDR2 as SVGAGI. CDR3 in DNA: TGTGCCAGCAGTTACGTTGGGCCTGGGGCCAACGTCCTGACTTTC. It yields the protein CASSYVGPGANVLTF.

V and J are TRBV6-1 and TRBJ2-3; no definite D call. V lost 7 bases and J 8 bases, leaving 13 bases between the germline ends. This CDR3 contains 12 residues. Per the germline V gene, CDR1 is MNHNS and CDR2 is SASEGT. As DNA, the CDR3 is TGTGCCAGCACTACCCCACCGGGTACGCAGTATTTT. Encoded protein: CASTTPPGTQYF.

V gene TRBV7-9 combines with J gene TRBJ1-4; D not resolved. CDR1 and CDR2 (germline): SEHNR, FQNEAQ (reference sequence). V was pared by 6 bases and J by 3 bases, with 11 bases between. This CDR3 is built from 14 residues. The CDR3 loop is CASRSVRANEKLFF. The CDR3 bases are TGTGCCAGCAGGAGCGTGAGGGCTAATGAAAAACTGTTTTTT.

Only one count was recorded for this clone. This CDR3 is CASSDSLNQPQHF. The CDR3 nucleotides are TGTGCCAGTAGCGACTCGCTGAATCAGCCCCAGCATTTT. This chain connects TRBV19 to TRBJ1-5; no clear D gene. V shed 6 bases and J shed 4 bases, with 10 bases lying between them. This CDR3 is built from 13 residues. Germline V gene sequence: CDR1 LNHDA, CDR2 SQIVND (reference sequence).

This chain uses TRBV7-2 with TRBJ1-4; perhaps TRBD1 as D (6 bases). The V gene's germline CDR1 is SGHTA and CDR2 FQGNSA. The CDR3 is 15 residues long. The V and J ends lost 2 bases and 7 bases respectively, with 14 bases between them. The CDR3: CASSLWGGGGEKLFF. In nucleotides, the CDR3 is TGTGCCAGCAGCTTATGGGGAGGGGGGGGTGAAAAACTGTTTTTT.

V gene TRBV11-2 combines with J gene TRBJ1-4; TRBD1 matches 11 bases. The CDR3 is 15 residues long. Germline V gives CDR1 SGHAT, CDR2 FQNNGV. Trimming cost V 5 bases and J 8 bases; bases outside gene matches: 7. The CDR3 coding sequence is TGTGCCAGCAGCACCGGACAGGGGGCCGTAGAAAAACTGTTTTTT. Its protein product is CASSTGQGAVEKLFF.

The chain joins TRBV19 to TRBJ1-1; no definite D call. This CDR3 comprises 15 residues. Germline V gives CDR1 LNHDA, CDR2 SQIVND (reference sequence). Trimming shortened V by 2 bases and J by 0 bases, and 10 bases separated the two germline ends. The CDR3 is CASSIIGRVNTEAFF. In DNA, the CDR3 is TGTGCCAGTAGTATAATCGGTCGGGTGAACACTGAAGCTTTCTTT.

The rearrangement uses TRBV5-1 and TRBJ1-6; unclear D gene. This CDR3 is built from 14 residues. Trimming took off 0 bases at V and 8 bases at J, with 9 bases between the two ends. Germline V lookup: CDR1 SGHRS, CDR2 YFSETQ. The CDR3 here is CASSLGGDYSPLHF. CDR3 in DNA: TGCGCCAGCAGCTTGGGCGGGGATTATTCACCCCTCCACTTT.

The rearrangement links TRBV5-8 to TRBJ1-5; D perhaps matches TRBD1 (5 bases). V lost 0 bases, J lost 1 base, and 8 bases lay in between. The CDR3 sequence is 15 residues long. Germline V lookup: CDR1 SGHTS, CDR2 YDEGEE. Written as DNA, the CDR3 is TGTGCCAGCAGCTTGGAGCCAGGGAGCAATCAGCCCCAGCATTTT. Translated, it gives CASSLEPGSNQPQHF.

DNA for the CDR3: TGCGCCAGCAGCCGGTGGGACAAGGGGCGCGATGAGCAGTTCTTC. It encodes CASSRWDKGRDEQFF. The rearrangement links TRBV5-1 to TRBJ2-1; TRBD1 might be the D (6 bases). Germline V gene data show CDR1 as SGHRS and CDR2 as YFSETQ. Trimming removed 4 bases from V and 8 bases from J, with 19 bases in between. The length of the CDR3 is 15 residues.

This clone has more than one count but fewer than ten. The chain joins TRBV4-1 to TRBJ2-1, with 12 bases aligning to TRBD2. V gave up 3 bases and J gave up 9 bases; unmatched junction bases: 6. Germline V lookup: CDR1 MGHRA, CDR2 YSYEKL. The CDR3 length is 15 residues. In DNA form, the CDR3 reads TGCGCCAGCAGCCAGACTAGCGGGAGTGGCGGTGAGCAGTTCTTC. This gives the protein CASSQTSGSGGEQFF.

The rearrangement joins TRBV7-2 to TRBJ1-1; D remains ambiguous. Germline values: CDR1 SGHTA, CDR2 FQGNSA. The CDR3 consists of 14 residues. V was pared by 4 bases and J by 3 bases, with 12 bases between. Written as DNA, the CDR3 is TGTGCCAGCAGCTCAGAGGTTTGGGACACTGAAGCTTTCTTT. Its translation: CASSSEVWDTEAFF.

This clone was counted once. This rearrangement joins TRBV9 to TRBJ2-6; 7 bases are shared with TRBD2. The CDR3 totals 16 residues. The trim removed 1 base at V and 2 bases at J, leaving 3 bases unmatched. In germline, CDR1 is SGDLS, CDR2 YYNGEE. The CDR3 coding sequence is TGTGCCAGCAGCGTAAGGGAGGGAACTGGGGCCAACGTCCTGACTTTC. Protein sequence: CASSVREGTGANVLTF.

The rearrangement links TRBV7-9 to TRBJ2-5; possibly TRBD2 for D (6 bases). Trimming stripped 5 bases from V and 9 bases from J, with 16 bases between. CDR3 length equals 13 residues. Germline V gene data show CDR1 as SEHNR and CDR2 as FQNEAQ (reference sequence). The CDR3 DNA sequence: TGTGCCAGCAGCACGCCCCTGTGGGGGGCCCAGTACTTC. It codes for CASSTPLWGAQYF.

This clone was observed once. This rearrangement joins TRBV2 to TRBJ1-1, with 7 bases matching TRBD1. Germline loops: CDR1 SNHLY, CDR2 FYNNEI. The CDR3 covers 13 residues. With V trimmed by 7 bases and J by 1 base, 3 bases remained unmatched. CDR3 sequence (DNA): TGTGCCAGCATGGGACAGCCGAACACTGAAGCTTTCTTT. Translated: CASMGQPNTEAFF.

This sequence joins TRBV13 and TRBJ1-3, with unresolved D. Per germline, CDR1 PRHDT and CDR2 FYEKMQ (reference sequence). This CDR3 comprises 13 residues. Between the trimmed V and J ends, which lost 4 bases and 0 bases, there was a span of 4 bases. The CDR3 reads CASSSLSGNTIYF. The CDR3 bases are TGTGCCAGCAGCTCCCTCTCTGGAAACACCATATATTTT.

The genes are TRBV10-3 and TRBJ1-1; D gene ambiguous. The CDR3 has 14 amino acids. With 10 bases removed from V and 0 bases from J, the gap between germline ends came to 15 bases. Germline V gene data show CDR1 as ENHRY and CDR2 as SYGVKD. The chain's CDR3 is CATTTDGVNTEAFF. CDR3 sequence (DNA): TGTGCCACTACCACCGACGGAGTGAACACTGAAGCTTTCTTT.